These 7 T cell receptor beta chains originate from one sample sequenced in a study of radiation and T cells in renal cell carcinoma. Time point described: baseline pretreatment blood. Treatment of the sample: 15 Gy SBRT to primary tumor, nephrectomy 4 weeks later. The repertoire was sequenced with immunoSEQ multiplex PCR; TCRdb's copy has only in-frame clones and lacks some. The repertoire holds more than 95,000 clones, with 80% to 85% as singletons. Sequences were derived from blood, sampled from a patient whose treatment included radiotherapy and nephrectomy. These receptors originate from a woman aged 60-70 years with renal cell carcinoma.

J is TRBJ1-1 and V is TRBV19; 10 bases fit TRBD1. With 9 bases clipped from V and 4 bases from J, the junction kept 11 bases outside the gene matches. This CDR3 comprises 15 residues. Germline-derived CDR1 and CDR2 are LNHDA and SQIVND (reference sequence). The CDR3 spells CASSQTGGFVTEAFF. CDR3 nucleotides: TGTGCCAGCTCACAGACAGGGGGCTTCGTCACTGAAGCTTTCTTT.

CDR3 residues: CASSDWRVEKLFF. In DNA, the CDR3 is TGTGCCAGCAGTGATTGGAGGGTCGAAAAACTGTTTTTT. This chain connects TRBV2 to TRBJ1-4; no clear D gene. CDR1 SNHLY and CDR2 FYNNEI come from the germline V gene. This CDR3 comprises 13 residues. V dropped 3 bases and J dropped 8 bases, with 10 bases sitting between them.

This clone was picked up a small number of times. The chain uses TRBV5-6 and TRBJ2-7, with D perhaps matching TRBD1 (6 bases). This CDR3 has 15 amino acids. Germline lookup yields CDR1 SGHDT and CDR2 YYEEEE. The V end lost 4 bases, the J end lost 7 bases, and 21 bases lay between the germline ends. The CDR3 spells CASSKHGTSVGEQYF. The DNA for the CDR3 is TGTGCCAGCAGCAAGCACGGGACATCGGTGGGAGAGCAGTACTTC.

The chain is built from TRBV11-3 and TRBJ2-2; TRBD1 matches 7 bases. The CDR3 totals 15 residues. CDR1 SGHNT and CDR2 YENEEA come from the germline V gene. The J segment lost 5 bases and the V segment lost 2 bases, leaving 5 bases of the junction unmatched. The CDR3 DNA follows: TGTGCCAGCAGCTTATATAGACAGGGAACCGGGGAGCTGTTTTTT. Translating it yields CASSLYRQGTGELFF.

A single count supports this clone. The rearrangement links TRBV5-4 to TRBJ1-1, with 8 bases matching TRBD1. This CDR3 comprises 14 residues. The germline CDR1 and CDR2 sequences are SGHNT and YYREEE (reference sequence). The V segment lost 1 base and the J segment 7 bases; nucleotides outside the gene matches: 6. CDR3 sequence reads: CASSLKQGGLEAFF. In DNA form, the CDR3 reads TGTGCCAGCAGCTTGAAACAGGGGGGGCTTGAAGCTTTCTTT.

This clone has a handful of counts. The chain recombines TRBV19 with TRBJ1-1; D gene uncertain. CDR1 and CDR2 from the germline V gene are LNHDA and SQIVND (reference sequence). The CDR3 spans 14 residues. V lost 2 bases to trimming and J lost 3 bases, with 10 bases between them. For the CDR3, the DNA is TGTGCCAGTAGTATAACAGCCAGACACACTGAAGCTTTCTTT. Translating gives CASSITARHTEAFF.

The chain links TRBV7-3 to TRBJ2-3, with TRBD2 matching over 7 bases. Trimming cost V 2 bases and J 6 bases; bases outside gene matches: 8. Per germline, CDR1 SGHTA and CDR2 FQGTGA. This CDR3 has 15 amino acids. The CDR3 here is CASSLHGRGGDTQYF. The CDR3 DNA follows: TGTGCCAGCAGCTTACATGGCCGGGGAGGGGATACGCAGTATTTT.